This T cell receptor beta chain is drawn from a study of blood T cell repertoires in COVID-19. Whole-study context: Collection of acute and convalescent COVID-19 samples took place in the United States, Italy and Spain. T cells, B-cell-depleted T cells, or PBMCs supplied cDNA or gDNA.

Germline CDR1 and CDR2: SGDLS and YYNGEE. The CDR3 loop spans 15 amino acids. Trimming took 0 bases from V and 1 from J, leaving 9 bases between them. Original data processing: Researchers report that nucleated cell counts were estimated from reference gene primer amplification. This table comes from immunoSEQ multiplex PCR, and its TCRdb copy is limited to in-frame clones, with some not included. V and J calls and clone size are copied from that table; D and trimming were computed from the DNA. The table records roughly 150,000 clones, 80% to 90% of them present only once. Input material: peripheral blood. The sequence was obtained from a woman between 50 and 59 years old in a cohort sampled during active or convalescent COVID-19. V usage is TRBV9 and J usage is TRBJ2-3; a possible D gene is TRBD1 (6 bases). The CDR3 region has the DNA TGTGCCAGCAGCGTAGAGGGGGATCGCACAGATACGCAGTATTTT. Its translation: CASSVEGDRTDTQYF. Together with reference TRBV9 and TRBJ2-3, the CDR3 gives the full variable domain: DSGVTQTPKHLITATGQRVTLRCSPRSGDLSVYWYQQSLDQGLQFLIQYYNGEERAKGNILERFSAQQFPDLHSELNLSSLELGDSALYFCASSVEGDRTDTQYFGPGTRLTVL.